Given below is one T cell receptor (beta chain) in context. Its antigen remains unidentified. Clones were read by immunoSEQ multiplex PCR, and TCRdb kept only the in-frame ones, dropping some. Of about 130,000 clones listed, approximately 83% were seen once; the top ten hold approximately 2%. This record belongs to a study of cytotoxic CD8 clonotypes in ibrutinib-treated CLL. Across the study: Mean per-sample yields comprised about 280,000 productive templates and approximately 90,000 productive rearrangements. Study-level results: While tracking circulating CD8+ T-cell counts, baseline clonality exceeded that of age-matched healthy donors. A rise in clonality was seen at ibrutinib response, and a fall back toward baseline was seen at progression.

Germline V gives CDR1 LNHDA, CDR2 SQIVND (reference sequence). This CDR3 has 13 residues. V was cut by 3 bases and J by 3 bases, with 5 bases left in between. The chain couples TRBV19 to TRBJ2-2; D is perhaps TRBD1 (5 bases). Material: PBMCs, obtained after 24 months of ibrutinib treatment. The receptor comes from a human donor with chronic lymphocytic leukemia. CDR3 nucleotide sequence: TGTGCCAGTAGTATCAGGGACACCGGGGAGCTGTTTTTT. Translating gives CASSIRDTGELFF. Full variable domain (remainder filled in from reference TRBV19 and TRBJ2-2): DGGITQSPKYLFRKEGQNVTLSCEQNLNHDAMYWYRQDPGQGLRLIYYSQIVNDFQKGDIAEGYSVSREKKESFPLTVTSAQKNPTAFYLCASSIRDTGELFFGEGSRLTVL.